These T cell receptor beta chains were read from a single sample in a study of Tregs in tolerant kidney transplant recipients. Sequencing used immunoSEQ multiplex PCR; TCRdb keeps in-frame clones, though not all of them. Here the sample spans tens of thousands of clones, roughly 84% being singletons. The sample was CD4+ T cells from blood. Receptors originate from a human donor in good health. The CDR3 runs from the conserved cysteine through the conserved F or W. Fields, in order: J gene, V gene, D gene, CDR3 protein, CDR3 DNA. A D gene is named only where the DNA matches it firmly.

j_gene: TRBJ2-1
v_gene: TRBV2
d_gene: TRBD2
CDR3aa: CASTQGLAGGDEQFF
CDR3nt: TGTGCCAGCACCCAAGGACTAGCGGGAGGGGATGAGCAGTTCTTC

j_gene: TRBJ1-5
v_gene: TRBV7-3
d_gene: TRBD1
CDR3aa: CASGTVNQPQHF
CDR3nt: TGTGCCAGCGGGACAGTAAATCAGCCCCAGCATTTT

j_gene: TRBJ2-5
v_gene: TRBV15
d_gene: -
CDR3aa: CATSRAHLSRETQYF
CDR3nt: TGTGCCACCAGCAGAGCCCACCTTTCCCGTGAGACCCAGTACTTC

j_gene: TRBJ1-4
v_gene: TRBV5-1
d_gene: TRBD1
CDR3aa: CASSFGGTGEEKLFF
CDR3nt: TGCGCCAGCAGCTTTGGTGGGACAGGGGAGGAAAAACTGTTTTTT

j_gene: TRBJ2-5
v_gene: TRBV28
d_gene: -
CDR3aa: CASSYFGTGKTQYF
CDR3nt: TGTGCCAGCAGCTACTTTGGGACTGGGAAGACCCAGTACTTC

j_gene: TRBJ1-4
v_gene: TRBV6-6
d_gene: -
CDR3aa: CASSYSSATNEKLFF
CDR3nt: TGTGCCAGCAGTTACTCCTCTGCAACTAATGAAAAACTGTTTTTT

j_gene: TRBJ1-2
v_gene: TRBV6-5
d_gene: -
CDR3aa: CASKRSGSYTF
CDR3nt: TGTGCCAGCAAACGATCTGGGAGCTACACCTTC

j_gene: TRBJ1-5
v_gene: TRBV30
d_gene: TRBD1
CDR3aa: CAWSPPSGQFSNQPQHF
CDR3nt: TGTGCCTGGAGTCCACCCTCGGGACAGTTTAGCAATCAGCCCCAGCATTTT

j_gene: TRBJ2-1
v_gene: TRBV5-6
d_gene: TRBD2
CDR3aa: CASSLTHGGGYNEQFF
CDR3nt: TGTGCCAGCAGCTTGACCCACGGGGGGGGTTACAATGAGCAGTTCTTC

j_gene: TRBJ2-1
v_gene: TRBV30
d_gene: -
CDR3aa: CAGWTRRYNEQFF
CDR3nt: TGTGCCGGATGGACCAGGAGGTACAATGAGCAGTTCTTC

j_gene: TRBJ2-7
v_gene: TRBV6-6
d_gene: -
CDR3aa: CASSLGTRSGEQYF
CDR3nt: TGTGCCAGCAGCCTAGGGACTCGCTCTGGCGAGCAGTACTTC

j_gene: TRBJ1-1
v_gene: TRBV5-1
d_gene: -
CDR3aa: CASTPRGEGSTEAFF
CDR3nt: TGCGCCAGCACCCCAAGGGGAGAGGGGAGCACTGAAGCTTTCTTT

j_gene: TRBJ1-4
v_gene: TRBV10-3
d_gene: -
CDR3aa: CAISERGAGYEKLFF
CDR3nt: TGTGCCATCAGTGAAAGGGGCGCGGGGTATGAAAAACTGTTTTTT

j_gene: TRBJ1-1
v_gene: TRBV29-1
d_gene: -
CDR3aa: CSVRQVLNTEAFF
CDR3nt: TGCAGCGTCCGACAGGTTTTAAACACTGAAGCTTTCTTT

j_gene: TRBJ2-2
v_gene: TRBV2
d_gene: -
CDR3aa: CASRGDTSGLLTGELFF
CDR3nt: TGTGCCAGCAGGGGGGATACCTCGGGACTTCTCACCGGGGAGCTGTTTTTT

j_gene: TRBJ1-3
v_gene: TRBV27
d_gene: TRBD1
CDR3aa: CASSLRGQGTSGNTIYF
CDR3nt: TGTGCCAGCAGTTTACGGGGACAGGGGACGTCTGGAAACACCATATATTTT